These 18 T cell receptor beta chains were all obtained from the same sample, sequenced in a study of beta chain features in type 1 diabetes. Every isolated RNA sample was fully reverse transcribed, so sequencing captured expressed TCRB transcripts. TCRdb keeps only in-frame clones here, not all; method: immunoSEQ multiplex PCR. This sample has some 660,000 clones; over 12% occur once, and the top ten carry around 0.04%. For these TCRs, the target antigens are not known. The study, taken as a whole, reports: In every one of the four CD4+ subsets, TCRB CDR3s were moderately but significantly shorter in Type 1 diabetes patients.

The sequenced sample was naive CD4+ T cells from blood. These receptors were obtained from a man aged 18 to 30 with type 1 diabetes.

This clone showed up just a few times. This chain links TRBV30 with TRBJ2-3, with 9 bases lining up with TRBD2. Trimming at V came to 4 bases and at J to 6 bases, leaving 8 bases not matched to a gene. Germline CDR1 and CDR2: GTSNPN and SVGIG (reference sequence). The CDR3 loop spans 14 amino acids. CDR3 coding DNA: TGTGCCTGGACCGGGAGCGGGGGGACGGATACGCAGTATTTT. It translates to CAWTGSGGTDTQYF.

A remark on this clone: The sample has other DNA sequences that encode this CDR3 too. V and J are TRBV2 and TRBJ1-1; D unclear. Germline V gives CDR1 SNHLY, CDR2 FYNNEI. The CDR3 is 12 amino acids. Trimming cost V 3 bases and J 1 base, with 3 bases left between them. CDR3 sequence (DNA): TGTGCCAGCAGTGACAGGAACACTGAAGCTTTCTTT. Translating gives CASSDRNTEAFF.

This clone was found a few times. The chain employs TRBV15 and TRBJ1-4; D ambiguous. Germline-derived CDR1 and CDR2 are LNHNV and YYDKDF (reference sequence). V lost 1 base to trimming and J lost 3 bases, with 12 bases between them. The CDR3 is 16 amino acids. CDR3 DNA: TGTGCCACCAGCAGAGGAGGGTCAGCCTCTAATGAAAAACTGTTTTTT. It codes for CATSRGGSASNEKLFF.

The rearrangement links TRBV30 to TRBJ2-7; no firm D call. The germline V gene encodes CDR1 GTSNPN and CDR2 SVGIG (reference sequence). This CDR3 has 11 amino acids. V was clipped by 5 bases and J by 5 bases, with 10 bases between them. CDR3 in DNA: TGTGCCTGGGAACGACGGAACGAGCAGTACTTC. This codes for CAWERRNEQYF.

This clone was detected only a few times. The chain combines TRBV19 with TRBJ1-1; D might be TRBD1 (6 bases). The germline gives CDR1 LNHDA, CDR2 SQIVND (reference sequence). V was pared by 6 bases and J by 1 base, with 9 bases between. The CDR3 has 13 amino acids. The CDR3 DNA sequence: TGTGCCAGTAGAAGGGGGGGGAACACTGAAGCTTTCTTT. The encoded protein is CASRRGGNTEAFF.

This clone was seen only a few times. The genes are TRBV6-5 and TRBJ1-2; maybe TRBD1 (6 bases). Trimming took off 6 bases at V and 0 bases at J, with 8 bases between the two ends. The CDR3 runs 13 residues. Germline V CDR1 and CDR2: MNHEY, SVGAGI. CDR3: CASRRTANYGYTF. Written as DNA, the CDR3 is TGTGCCAGCAGACGGACAGCTAACTATGGCTACACCTTC.

This clone was seen a few times. The rearrangement joins TRBV2 to TRBJ2-7; 8 bases are a match to TRBD1. The V gene end was trimmed by 7 bases and the J gene end by 1 base; junction bases not matched to a gene: 6. Germline CDR1 reads SNHLY; CDR2 reads FYNNEI. This CDR3 contains 14 residues. CDR3 in DNA: TGTGCCAGCACTGCTCAGGGGGCGTCCTACGAGCAGTACTTC. It is translated as CASTAQGASYEQYF.

In nucleotides, the CDR3 is TGTGCCAGCAGCTTAAGATCACGAAGGGAGCTGTTTTTT. Residues: CASSLRSRRELFF. The chain combines TRBV7-3 with TRBJ2-2; D is uncertain. This CDR3 has 13 amino acids. Per the germline V gene, CDR1 is SGHTA and CDR2 is FQGTGA. V lost 1 base to trimming and J lost 9 bases, with 9 bases between them.

The V gene is TRBV7-3, the J gene TRBJ2-2, with unresolved D. The CDR3 length is 12 residues. Germline V gives CDR1 SGHTA, CDR2 FQGTGA. V gave up 2 bases and J gave up 9 bases, with 7 bases separating them. For the CDR3, the DNA is TGTGCCAGCAGCTTACTGGGTCGGGAGCTGTTTTTT. Translated: CASSLLGRELFF.

A note on this clone: Within the sample, other DNA sequences also encode this same CDR3. This chain connects TRBV7-2 to TRBJ2-7; D possibly corresponds to TRBD1 (5 bases). Per the germline V gene, CDR1 is SGHTA and CDR2 is FQGNSA. Trimming cost V 5 bases and J 4 bases, with 9 bases left between them. CDR3 length: 12 residues. Here the CDR3 DNA reads TGTGCCAGCAGCCTGACAGTGTACGAGCAGTACTTC. Residues: CASSLTVYEQYF.

This chain links TRBV2 with TRBJ1-5; D ambiguous. Looked up from germline, CDR1 is SNHLY and CDR2 is FYNNEI. Trimming cost V 3 bases and J 2 bases, with 14 bases left between them. The CDR3 runs to 16 residues. This CDR3 is CASSDRTPPGNQPQHF. The CDR3 DNA reads as TGTGCCAGCAGTGACCGGACTCCCCCGGGCAATCAGCCCCAGCATTTT.

On this clone itself: Germline is not matched at one junction end, which may reflect a read error. This chain links TRBV7-7 with TRBJ2-7; 7 nucleotides line up with TRBD2. The CDR3 sequence is 15 residues long. The germline CDR1 and CDR2 sequences are SSHAT and FNYEAQ (reference sequence). The CDR3: CASSPRQAGYGEQYF. The CDR3 region has the DNA TGTGCTAGCAGTCCTCGGCAAGCGGGATACGGCGAGCAGTACTTC.

V and J are TRBV18 and TRBJ1-5; D gene unclear. CDR1 and CDR2 (germline): KGHSH, LQKENI. The CDR3 consists of 15 residues. Trimming removed 0 bases at V and 3 bases at J, with 9 bases between. The CDR3 loop reads CASSPPGTVNQPQHF. In DNA, the CDR3 is TGTGCCAGCTCACCACCGGGCACCGTCAATCAGCCCCAGCATTTT.

The chain has TRBV28 and TRBJ1-5, with D maybe TRBD1 (5 bases). The CDR3 is 14 amino acids. Deletions cut 2 bases from V and 9 bases from J, with 14 bases between. Germline CDR1 and CDR2: MDHEN and SYDVKM. CDR3 nucleotide sequence: TGTGCCAGCAGTTTAGGGGCCGGCCTTTCGCCCCAGCATTTT. This codes for CASSLGAGLSPQHF.

This clone has just a few counts. The chain has TRBV7-8 and TRBJ2-3; D not resolved. Trimming shortened V by 2 bases and J by 0 bases, and 6 bases separated the two germline ends. Germline CDR1 reads SGHVS; CDR2 reads FQNEAQ. The CDR3 totals 14 residues. The CDR3 spells CASSLLFSTDTQYF. CDR3 coding DNA: TGTGCCAGCAGCTTATTATTTAGCACAGATACGCAGTATTTT.

This chain connects TRBV9 to TRBJ1-5; D may be TRBD1 (5 bases). Trimming shortened V by 3 bases and J by 2 bases, and 9 bases separated the two germline ends. CDR1 is SGDLS, CDR2 YYNGEE, per germline. The CDR3 totals 14 residues. DNA of the CDR3: TGTGCCAGCAGCGACCAGACAGGCAATCAGCCCCAGCATTTT. Translated: CASSDQTGNQPQHF.

This clone was counted only a few times. The chain combines TRBV28 with TRBJ2-7; TRBD1 matches at 8 bases. From germline, CDR1 is MDHEN and CDR2 SYDVKM. This CDR3 is 14 amino acids long. With V trimmed by 5 bases and J by 6 bases, 9 bases remained unmatched. For the CDR3, the DNA is TGTGCCAGCAGTACTATGGACAGGGAAGGCGAGCAGTACTTC. Translated: CASSTMDREGEQYF. The whole variable domain, filled in from reference TRBV28 and TRBJ2-7, reads DVKVTQSSRYLVKRTGEKVFLECVQDMDHENMFWYRQDPGLGLRLIYFSYDVKMKEKGDIPEGYSVSREKKERFSLILESASTNQTSMYLCASSTMDREGEQYFGPGTRLTVT.

The chain couples TRBV25-1 to TRBJ2-1; D perhaps matches TRBD2 (6 bases). The germline V and J ends were trimmed by 6 bases and 12 bases, with 18 bases remaining between them. There are 13 residues in the CDR3. Germline CDR1 is MGHDK and CDR2 is SYGVNS. The CDR3 sequence is CASSLTTGGRQFF. Here the CDR3 DNA reads TGTGCCAGCAGCCTCACTACCGGGGGAAGGCAGTTCTTC.